What follows is one T cell receptor (beta chain) and its context. Its specific antigen is unknown. Base qualities are not recorded, but no much larger clone differs from it by a single base. Patients with a history of autoimmune disease or receiving systemic immunosuppression were excluded from the trial. Peripheral blood for TCR sequencing was collected from all dose cohorts at baseline, on cycle 4 day 1, and on cycle 7 day 1. Samples were obtained from an open-label, multicenter, first-in-human phase I dose-escalation trial of ivuxolimab. Adults with locally advanced or metastatic melanoma, renal cell, hepatocellular, or head and neck squamous cell carcinoma were enrolled in the trial. Before TCR sequencing, CD4+ T cells and CD8+ T cells were sorted from peripheral blood as separate populations. Genomic DNA was isolated from the sorted cells so that the TCRbeta CDR3 region could be sequenced. TCRbeta CDR3 regions were sequenced using the immunoSEQ Assay. TCRdb stores this immuneACCESS table with in-frame sequences only. Part of the clones is absent; in the studies checked, under half of the shortfall reflects unresolved V genes, and no reason is known for the rest. Here the sample has tens of thousands of clones; under 90% occur a single time. The ten largest account for about 35% of the sample.

Based on the germline V gene (reference sequence), the CDR1 and CDR2 sequences are LNHDA and SQIVND. The CDR3 goes from the cysteine to the phenylalanine over 15 residues. Kept here is only the CDR3 DNA, which spans 45 bases and is read in frame from base 1. V gives up 5 bases and J gives up 0 bases, and the segment between their germline ends measures 14 bases. The data derive from a study of OX40 agonist ivuxolimab in advanced cancers. About the full investigation: Ivuxolimab was an agonistic, fully human IgG2 monoclonal antibody directed against OX40 (CD134), a costimulatory receptor. Peripheral TCRbeta sequencing was intended to test whether TCR sequence diversity was altered and clonal T-cell expansion was caused by ivuxolimab. The paper covers the monotherapy dose-escalation part of the phase I ivuxolimab trial, which included N ≈ 54 patients. Of the approximately 53 patients in dose escalation, 19 had hepatocellular carcinoma, some 15 had melanoma, 9 had renal cell carcinoma and 9 had head and neck cancer. Prior anti-PD-1, anti-PD-L1 or anti-CTLA-4 therapy was permitted, and checkpoint inhibitors had been received by about 37% of dose-escalation patients. Partial responses occurred in three dose-escalation patients: two with cutaneous melanoma and one with hepatocellular carcinoma. The dose-escalation cohort was about 83% male with a mean age of approximately 60 years, ranging from roughly 23 to 80. Intravenous ivuxolimab was administered to patients every 2 weeks at six dose levels: 0.01, 0.1, 0.3, 1.5, 3 and 10 mg/kg.

The paper's findings and limits, for the study overall: In partial responders in the 0.1-3.0 mg/kg groups, normalized peripheral clonal expansion was found to be among the lowest, especially among CD8+ T cells. After ivuxolimab, more expanded clones were found on average in CD8+ T cells than in CD4+ T cells. The antigen specificity of the peripheral T cells that underwent clonal expansion was not determined. Clonal expansion of both CD4+ and CD8+ blood T cells was observed from baseline to week 6 at doses 0.1 to 3.0 mg/kg. Low levels of normalized T-cell clonal expansion were also shown by some nonresponding patients.

The sample in question was CD4+ or CD8+ T cells sorted from blood, obtained in a trial of the OX40 agonist ivuxolimab. The chain links TRBV19 with TRBJ2-7, with the D call perhaps TRBD1 or TRBD2, as 6 bases match in each case. This receptor was obtained from an adult with an advanced solid tumor such as melanoma, head and neck, liver or kidney cancer. The sequenced DNA is TGTGCCAGTAGTGCGGGACAATTATCCTCCTACGAGCAGTACTTC. Its protein reads: CASSAGQLSSYEQYF.